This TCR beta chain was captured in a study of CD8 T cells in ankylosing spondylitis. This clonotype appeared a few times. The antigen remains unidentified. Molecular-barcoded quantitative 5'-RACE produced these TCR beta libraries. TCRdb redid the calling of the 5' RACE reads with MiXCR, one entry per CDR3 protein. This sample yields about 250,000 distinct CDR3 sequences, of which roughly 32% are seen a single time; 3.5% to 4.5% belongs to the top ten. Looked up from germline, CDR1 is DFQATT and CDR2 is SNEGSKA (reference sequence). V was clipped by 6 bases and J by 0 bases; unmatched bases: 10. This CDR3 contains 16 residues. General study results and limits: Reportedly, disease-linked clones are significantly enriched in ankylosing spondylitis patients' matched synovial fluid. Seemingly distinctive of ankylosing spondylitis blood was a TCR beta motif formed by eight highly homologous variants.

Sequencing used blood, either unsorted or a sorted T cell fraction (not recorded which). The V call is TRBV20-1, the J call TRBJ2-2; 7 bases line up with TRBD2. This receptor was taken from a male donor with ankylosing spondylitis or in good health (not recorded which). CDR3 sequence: CSAPAGSGANTGELFF. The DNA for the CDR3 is TGCAGTGCCCCAGCGGGATCGGGGGCGAACACCGGGGAGCTGTTTTTT.